The rows below give T cell receptor beta chains drawn from one sample of a study of T cells in Graves' hyperthyroidism and ophthalmopathy. Via MiXCR, TCRdb re-called the multiplex PCR reads, giving one row per CDR3 protein. Of 550,000 to 700,000 distinct CDR3 sequences listed, roughly 14% are singletons. The sequencing sample was made of blood. The receptors here all came from a woman aged 40 to 55 with Graves' ophthalmopathy. Each CDR3 is given with its conserved first and last residue. A D gene is named only where the DNA matches it firmly. Some rows mark clone size as missing; the rest say once, few, many or name a class of expanded clone.

TRBV7-9	-	TRBJ2-3	many	TGTGCCAGCAAAGACAGGCCCAGCACAGATACGCAGTATTTT	CASKDRPSTDTQYF
TRBV6-2/TRBV6-3	-	TRBJ1-2	many	TGTGCCAGCACCCTTCCCGGGACACATTATGGCTACACCTTC	CASTLPGTHYGYTF
TRBV28	-	TRBJ1-2	once	TGTGCCAGCAGTTTCATGCCCGGCTATGGCTACACCTTC	CASSFMPGYGYTF
TRBV5-4	-	TRBJ1-1	-	TGTGCCAGCAGGGCCCTAGGACGGCGAGAAGCTTTCTTT	CASRALGRREAFF
TRBV20-1	-	TRBJ2-3	many	TGCAGTGCTCTCGTTCTGGATACGCAGTATTTT	CSALVLDTQYF
TRBV12-3/TRBV12-4	-	TRBJ1-3	few	TGTGCCAGCAGTTTTCACCCGAACACCATATATTTT	CASSFHPNTIYF
TRBV5-1	-	TRBJ1-1	many	TGCGCCAGCAGCTCACCTGTGGGGCGAATGAACACTGAAGCTTTCTTT	CASSSPVGRMNTEAFF
TRBV11-2	-	TRBJ1-1	many	TGTGCCAGCAGCTTCAACAGGGATGGTACTGAAGCTTTCTTT	CASSFNRDGTEAFF
TRBV18	-	TRBJ2-7	few	TGTGCCAGCTCCGAGGGCGGGTCCCAGTACTTC	CASSEGGSQYF
TRBV24-1	TRBD1	TRBJ1-2	many	TGTGCCACCAGTGACTCCAGGACAGGGGCTAACTATGGCTACACCTTC	CATSDSRTGANYGYTF
TRBV6-2/TRBV6-3	TRBD2	TRBJ2-7	many	TGTGCCAGCACACAGCTAGCGGGAGCGTACGAGCAGTACTTC	CASTQLAGAYEQYF
TRBV15	-	TRBJ2-7	many	TGTGCCACCAGCAGAGAAATGGGACACTACGAGCAGTACTTC	CATSREMGHYEQYF
TRBV9	TRBD1	TRBJ2-2	-	TGTGCCAGCAGCCACAGGGGGCCGGAGACCGGGGAGCTGTTTTTT	CASSHRGPETGELFF
TRBV20-1	TRBD2	TRBJ2-7	many	TGCAGTGCTAGTGAGCAAACTAGCGGGAGTTCCTACGAGCAGTACTTC	CSASEQTSGSSYEQYF
TRBV30	TRBD1	TRBJ2-6	many	TGTGCCTGGAGTGACCAGAACCCGACAGGGCTGGATGGGGCCAACGTCCTGACTTTC	CAWSDQNPTGLDGANVLTF
TRBV5-5	-	TRBJ2-5	many	TGTGCCAGCAGCTTGGGAGCTGGAATCGAGACCCAGTACTTC	CASSLGAGIETQYF
TRBV6-1	TRBD1	TRBJ2-5	-	TGTGCCAGCAGTAAAGGGACAGGGGCTGGGGAGACCCAGTACTTC	CASSKGTGAGETQYF
TRBV27	TRBD2	TRBJ2-5	few	TGTGCCAGCAAATTCGAGCGGGAGGGACAAGAGACCCAGTACTTC	CASKFEREGQETQYF
TRBV24-1	-	TRBJ2-2	many	TGTGCCACCAGTGACCGGGCGGCGATGGCGAACACCGGGGAGCTGTTTTTT	CATSDRAAMANTGELFF
TRBV11-2	TRBD1	TRBJ1-1	many	TGTGCCAGCGACCGTTGGACAGGCACCGCTGAAGCTTTCTTT	CASDRWTGTAEAFF
TRBV12-3/TRBV12-4	TRBD1	TRBJ1-1	many	TGTGCCAGCAGTTCGACAGGGGGAGCGACTGAAGCTTTCTTT	CASSSTGGATEAFF
TRBV28	-	TRBJ2-2	many	TGTGCCACCTCAGGAGGCCAAAACACCGGGGAGCTGTTTTTT	CATSGGQNTGELFF
TRBV6-1	-	TRBJ1-1	many	TGTGCCCTCTTTGACCAGGGGAAAGAACATGAAGCTTTCTTT	CALFDQGKEHEAFF
TRBV28	-	TRBJ2-2	-	TGTGCCAGCAGAGGCTTTACGGCCGGGGAGCTGTTTTTT	CASRGFTAGELFF
TRBV6-2/TRBV6-3	-	TRBJ1-1	many	TGTGCCAGCAGTCCTGACACGTCGAACACTGAAGCTTTCTTT	CASSPDTSNTEAFF
TRBV12-3/TRBV12-4	-	TRBJ2-2	-	TGTGCCAGCAGTGACGGCGGGGAGCTGTTTTTT	CASSDGGELFF
TRBV7-8	-	TRBJ1-1	few	TGTGCCAGCAGCTTAGACGAGGGCAGTGGGACTGAAGCTTTCTTT	CASSLDEGSGTEAFF
TRBV10-1	TRBD1	TRBJ2-7	-	TGCGCCAGCAGTGAGACCGGGACAGGGCCATACGAGCAGTACTTC	CASSETGTGPYEQYF
TRBV18	TRBD1	TRBJ2-7	-	TGTGCCAGCTCACCGAACGACAGGGTGGCCGAGCAGTACTTC	CASSPNDRVAEQYF
TRBV7-9	TRBD2	TRBJ2-5	few	TGTGCCAGCAGCTCGCAGGGGACTAGCAAGACCCAGTACTTC	CASSSQGTSKTQYF
TRBV11-2	TRBD2	TRBJ2-5	-	TGTGCCAGCAGCCCCCCCGGGACTACGATCACCCAGTACTTC	CASSPPGTTITQYF
TRBV27	TRBD2	TRBJ2-5	-	TGTGCCAGCTCGACTAGCGGGGGGTTCGGAGAGACCCAGTACTTC	CASSTSGGFGETQYF
TRBV4-3	-	TRBJ1-2	-	TGCGCCAGCAGCCAGGGGAGACGGTCCTATGGCTACACCTTC	CASSQGRRSYGYTF